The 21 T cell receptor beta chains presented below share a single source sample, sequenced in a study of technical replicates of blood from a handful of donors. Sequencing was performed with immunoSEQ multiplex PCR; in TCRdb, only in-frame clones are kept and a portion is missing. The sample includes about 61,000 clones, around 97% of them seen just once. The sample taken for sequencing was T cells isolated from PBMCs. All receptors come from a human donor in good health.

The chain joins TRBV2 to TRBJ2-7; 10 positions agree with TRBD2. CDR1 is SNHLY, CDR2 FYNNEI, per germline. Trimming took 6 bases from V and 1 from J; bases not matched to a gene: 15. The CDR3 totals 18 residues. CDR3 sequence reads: CASSFLGASGGFSYEQYF. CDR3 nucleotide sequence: TGTGCCAGCAGCTTCCTGGGGGCTAGCGGGGGTTTTTCCTACGAGCAGTACTTC.

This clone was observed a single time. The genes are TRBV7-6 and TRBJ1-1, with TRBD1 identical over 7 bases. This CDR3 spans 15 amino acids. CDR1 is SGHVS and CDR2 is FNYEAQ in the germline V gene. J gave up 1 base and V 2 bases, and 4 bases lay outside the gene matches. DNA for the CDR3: TGTGCCAGCAGCTTAAGGGGGCTGGGGAACACTGAAGCTTTCTTT. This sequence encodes CASSLRGLGNTEAFF.

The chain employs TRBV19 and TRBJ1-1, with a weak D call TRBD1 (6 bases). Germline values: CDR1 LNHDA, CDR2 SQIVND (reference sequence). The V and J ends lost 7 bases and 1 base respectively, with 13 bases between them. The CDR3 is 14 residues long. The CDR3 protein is CASKSRGENTEAFF. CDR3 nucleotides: TGTGCCAGTAAATCCAGGGGCGAGAACACTGAAGCTTTCTTT.

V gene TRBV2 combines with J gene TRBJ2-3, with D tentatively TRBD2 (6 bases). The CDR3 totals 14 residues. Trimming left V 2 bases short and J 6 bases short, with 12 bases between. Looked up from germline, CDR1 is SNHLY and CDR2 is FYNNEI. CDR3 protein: CASSERDLTDTQYF. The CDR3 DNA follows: TGTGCCAGCAGTGAACGGGACTTGACGGATACGCAGTATTTT.

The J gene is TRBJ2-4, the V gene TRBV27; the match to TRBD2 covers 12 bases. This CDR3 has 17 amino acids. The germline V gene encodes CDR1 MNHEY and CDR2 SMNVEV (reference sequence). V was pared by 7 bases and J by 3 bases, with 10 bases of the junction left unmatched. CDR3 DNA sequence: TGTGCCAGCATCCGACTAGCGGGAGAGGGGAGCAAAAACATTCAGTACTTC. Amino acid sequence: CASIRLAGEGSKNIQYF.

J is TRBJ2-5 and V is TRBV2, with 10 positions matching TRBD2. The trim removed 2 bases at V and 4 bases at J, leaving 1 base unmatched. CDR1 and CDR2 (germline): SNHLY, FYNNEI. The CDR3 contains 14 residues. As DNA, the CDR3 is TGTGCCAGCAGTGAACTAGCGGGAGCAGAGACCCAGTACTTC. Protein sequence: CASSELAGAETQYF.

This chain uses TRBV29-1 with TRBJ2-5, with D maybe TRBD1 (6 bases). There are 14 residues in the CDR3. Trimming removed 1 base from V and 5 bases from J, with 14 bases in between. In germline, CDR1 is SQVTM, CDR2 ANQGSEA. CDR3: CSVEGTVDWETQYF. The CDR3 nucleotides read TGCAGCGTTGAAGGGACAGTAGACTGGGAGACCCAGTACTTC.

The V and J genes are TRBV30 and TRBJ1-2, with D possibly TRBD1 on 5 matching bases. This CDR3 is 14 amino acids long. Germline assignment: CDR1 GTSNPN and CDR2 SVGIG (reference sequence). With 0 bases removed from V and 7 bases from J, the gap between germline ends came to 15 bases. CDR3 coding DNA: TGTGCCTGGAGTGTATCGTTCCAGGGTGGTGGCTACACCTTC. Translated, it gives CAWSVSFQGGGYTF.

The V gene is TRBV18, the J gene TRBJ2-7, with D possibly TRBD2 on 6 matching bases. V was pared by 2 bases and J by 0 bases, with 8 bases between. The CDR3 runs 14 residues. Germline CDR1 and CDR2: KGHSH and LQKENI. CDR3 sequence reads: CASSPIGSSYEQYF. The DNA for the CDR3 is TGTGCCAGCTCACCAATCGGGAGCTCCTACGAGCAGTACTTC.

The CDR3 DNA follows: TGCGCCAGCAGCCAAGTGAACTTTGTGGGGAGAACCTCCTACGAGCAGTACTTC. It yields the protein CASSQVNFVGRTSYEQYF. The chain couples TRBV4-1 to TRBJ2-7; TRBD2 is a possible D gene (5 bases). The V end was cut by 1 base, the J end by 0 bases, with 19 bases between. Germline CDR1 reads MGHRA; CDR2 reads YSYEKL. This CDR3 has 18 amino acids.

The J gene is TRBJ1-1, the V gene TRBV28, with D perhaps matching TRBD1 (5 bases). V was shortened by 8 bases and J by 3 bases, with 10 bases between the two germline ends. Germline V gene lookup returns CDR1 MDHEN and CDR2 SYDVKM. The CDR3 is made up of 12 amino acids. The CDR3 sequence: CASSGSYTEAFF. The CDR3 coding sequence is TGTGCCAGCTCAGGGTCCTACACTGAAGCTTTCTTT.

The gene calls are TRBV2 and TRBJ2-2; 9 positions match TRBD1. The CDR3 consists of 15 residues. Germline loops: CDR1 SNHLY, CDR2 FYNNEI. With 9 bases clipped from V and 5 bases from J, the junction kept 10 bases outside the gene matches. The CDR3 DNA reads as TGTGCCAGATCACAGGGGGCTGCGGGGACCGGGGAGCTGTTTTTT. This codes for CARSQGAAGTGELFF.

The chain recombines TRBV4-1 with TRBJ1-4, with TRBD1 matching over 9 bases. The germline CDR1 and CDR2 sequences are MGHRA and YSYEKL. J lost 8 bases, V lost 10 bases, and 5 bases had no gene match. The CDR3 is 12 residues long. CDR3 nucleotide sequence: TGCGCCACCGGGACAGGGTCGGAAAAACTGTTTTTT. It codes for CATGTGSEKLFF.

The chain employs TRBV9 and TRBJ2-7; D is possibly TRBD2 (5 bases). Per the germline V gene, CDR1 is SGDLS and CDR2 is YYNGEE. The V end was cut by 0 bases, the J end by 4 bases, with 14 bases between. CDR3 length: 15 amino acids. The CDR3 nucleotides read TGTGCCAGCAGCGTAGTCCCGGACGGGAATTACGAGCAGTACTTC. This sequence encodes CASSVVPDGNYEQYF.

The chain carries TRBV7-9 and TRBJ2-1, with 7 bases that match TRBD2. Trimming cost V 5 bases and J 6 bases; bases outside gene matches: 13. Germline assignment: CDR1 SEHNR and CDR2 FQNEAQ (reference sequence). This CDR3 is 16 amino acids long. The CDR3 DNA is TGTGCCAGCAGCCCAGAGGGAGGGACCCCCTCCAATGAGCAGTTCTTC. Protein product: CASSPEGGTPSNEQFF.

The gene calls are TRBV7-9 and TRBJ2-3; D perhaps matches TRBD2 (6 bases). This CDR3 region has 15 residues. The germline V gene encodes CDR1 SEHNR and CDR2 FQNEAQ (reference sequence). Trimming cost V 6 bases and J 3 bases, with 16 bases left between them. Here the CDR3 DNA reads TGTGCCAGCAGTTCGAGGGGAGGAGTGACAGATACGCAGTATTTT. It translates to CASSSRGGVTDTQYF.

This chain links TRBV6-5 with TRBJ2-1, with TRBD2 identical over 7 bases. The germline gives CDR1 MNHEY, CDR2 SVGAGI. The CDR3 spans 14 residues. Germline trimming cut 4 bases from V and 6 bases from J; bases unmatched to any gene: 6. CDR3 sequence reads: CASSSGDYFNEQFF. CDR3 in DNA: TGTGCCAGCAGTTCCGGGGACTATTTCAATGAGCAGTTCTTC.

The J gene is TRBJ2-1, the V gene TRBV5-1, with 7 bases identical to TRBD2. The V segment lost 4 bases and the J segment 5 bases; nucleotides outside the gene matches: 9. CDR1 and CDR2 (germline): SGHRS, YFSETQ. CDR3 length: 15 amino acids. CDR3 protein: CASSSRGGTDNEQFF. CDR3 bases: TGCGCCAGCAGCAGTCGCGGGGGTACTGACAATGAGCAGTTCTTC.

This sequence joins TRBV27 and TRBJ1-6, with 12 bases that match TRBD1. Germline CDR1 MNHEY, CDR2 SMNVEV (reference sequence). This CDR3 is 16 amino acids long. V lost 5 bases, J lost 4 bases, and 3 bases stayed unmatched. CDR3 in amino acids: CASSGTGGLYNSPLHF. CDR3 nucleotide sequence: TGTGCCAGCAGTGGGACAGGGGGCCTTTATAATTCACCCCTCCACTTT.

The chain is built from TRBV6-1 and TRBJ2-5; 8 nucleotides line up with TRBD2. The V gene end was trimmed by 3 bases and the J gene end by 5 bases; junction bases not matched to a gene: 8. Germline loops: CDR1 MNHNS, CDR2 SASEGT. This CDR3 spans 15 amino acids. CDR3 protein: CASSDGGGLGETQYF. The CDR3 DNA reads TGTGCCAGCAGTGACGGGGGGGGGCTTGGGGAGACCCAGTACTTC.

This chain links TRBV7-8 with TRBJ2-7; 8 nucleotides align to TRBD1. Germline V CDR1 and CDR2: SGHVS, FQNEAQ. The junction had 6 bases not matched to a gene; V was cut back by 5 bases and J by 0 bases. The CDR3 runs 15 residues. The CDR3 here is CASSPRQGSSYEQYF. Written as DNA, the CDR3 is TGTGCCAGCAGCCCCCGACAGGGGAGCTCCTACGAGCAGTACTTC.